The 21 T cell receptor beta chains given below trace back to one sample, sequenced in a study of OX40 agonist ivuxolimab in advanced cancers. TCRdb keeps only in-frame clones here, not all; method: immunoSEQ multiplex PCR. The sample records tens of thousands of clones, approximately 86% being singletons. The sample in question was CD4+ or CD8+ T cells sorted from blood, obtained in a trial of the OX40 agonist ivuxolimab. These receptors all come from an adult with an advanced solid tumor such as melanoma, head and neck, liver or kidney cancer.

V is TRBV7-2 and J is TRBJ1-1; TRBD1 agrees at 8 bases. CDR3 length: 15 amino acids. Germline V gene lookup returns CDR1 SGHTA and CDR2 FQGNSA. J lost 0 bases, V lost 6 bases, and 6 bases had no gene match. The CDR3 here is CASSTGQGLNTEAFF. In nucleotides, the CDR3 is TGTGCCAGCAGTACCGGACAGGGACTGAACACTGAAGCTTTCTTT.

The rearrangement uses TRBV7-7 and TRBJ2-5; 12 nucleotides line up with TRBD2. The CDR3 extends over 15 amino acids. Germline V CDR1 and CDR2: SSHAT, FNYEAQ (reference sequence). With V trimmed by 5 bases and J by 2 bases, 3 bases remained unmatched. CDR3 sequence (DNA): TGTGCCAGCAGCCCCGGACTAGCGGGGCAAGAGACCCAGTACTTC. This encodes CASSPGLAGQETQYF.

The V and J genes are TRBV7-9 and TRBJ1-3; 8 nucleotides agree with TRBD1. The CDR3 is made up of 15 amino acids. Germline loops: CDR1 SEHNR, CDR2 FQNEAQ (reference sequence). With 5 bases clipped from V and 3 bases from J, the junction kept 6 bases outside the gene matches. This CDR3 reads CASSISGTGGNTIYF. The DNA of the CDR3 is TGTGCCAGCAGCATCTCCGGGACAGGTGGAAACACCATATATTTT.

The rearrangement joins TRBV10-3 to TRBJ1-1; unclear D gene. The CDR3 totals 15 residues. Germline CDR1 reads ENHRY; CDR2 reads SYGVKD. Trimming pared 6 bases from V and 5 bases from J, leaving 19 bases between. Here the CDR3 DNA reads TGTGCCATCAGAACGGACCCCTCGGGAGGTACTGAAGCTTTCTTT. It specifies CAIRTDPSGGTEAFF.

J is TRBJ2-7 and V is TRBV7-2; perhaps TRBD2 as D (5 bases). Looked up from germline, CDR1 is SGHTA and CDR2 is FQGNSA. Trimming left V 5 bases short and J 3 bases short, with 11 bases between. The CDR3 is made up of 13 amino acids. The CDR3 DNA reads TGTGCCAGCAGCCCAATCGGGATCTACGAGCAGTACTTC. Residues: CASSPIGIYEQYF.

This chain joins TRBV19 and TRBJ2-7; D uncertain. Trimming took 3 bases from V and 0 from J, leaving 18 bases between them. CDR3 length equals 17 residues. In germline, CDR1 is LNHDA, CDR2 SQIVND (reference sequence). This CDR3 reads CASSIDGRYFSSYEQYF. For the CDR3, the DNA is TGTGCCAGTAGTATTGACGGGCGTTACTTTTCCTCCTACGAGCAGTACTTC. Supplemented by reference TRBV19 and TRBJ2-7, the full variable domain reads DGGITQSPKYLFRKEGQNVTLSCEQNLNHDAMYWYRQDPGQGLRLIYYSQIVNDFQKGDIAEGYSVSREKKESFPLTVTSAQKNPTAFYLCASSIDGRYFSSYEQYFGPGTRLTVT.

The chain employs TRBV7-2 and TRBJ2-7, with a weak D call TRBD1 (6 bases). Per the germline V gene, CDR1 is SGHTA and CDR2 is FQGNSA. V dropped 5 bases and J dropped 0 bases, with 14 bases sitting between them. The CDR3 contains 15 residues. The CDR3 reads CASSQRQDPSYEQYF. CDR3 coding DNA: TGTGCCAGCAGCCAAAGACAGGACCCCTCCTACGAGCAGTACTTC.

For this clone: At one of its ends the junction is not consistent with the germline gene, which may arise from a read error. The chain combines TRBV5-1 with TRBJ1-2; 9 nucleotides agree with TRBD1. The germline V gene has CDR1 SGHRS and CDR2 YFSETQ. This CDR3 comprises 16 residues. CDR3 region: CASSLDGSTWTGASPF. CDR3 DNA: TGCGCCAGCAGCTTGGATGGTTCCACGTGGACAGGGGCCTCTCCCTTC.

This chain uses TRBV5-5 with TRBJ1-2, with TRBD1 matching 10 bases. The CDR3 sequence is 14 residues long. The germline V gene encodes CDR1 SGHKS and CDR2 YYEKEE (reference sequence). Trimming at V came to 0 bases and at J to 8 bases, leaving 4 bases not matched to a gene. CDR3 nucleotide sequence: TGTGCCAGCAGCTTGGAGACAGGGGGCGGCGGCTACACCTTC. Protein product: CASSLETGGGGYTF.

The chain employs TRBV30 and TRBJ1-2; 9 nucleotides match TRBD1. This CDR3 contains 12 residues. J was trimmed by 10 bases and V by 2 bases; bases with no gene match: 5. The germline V gene has CDR1 GTSNPN and CDR2 SVGIG (reference sequence). This CDR3 is CAWSTGTGNYTF. The DNA of the CDR3 is TGTGCCTGGAGTACCGGGACAGGGAACTACACCTTC. The variable domain in full, with the rest retrieved from reference TRBV30 and TRBJ1-2, is SQTIHQWPATLVQPVGSPLSLECTVEGTSNPNLYWYRQAAGRGLQLLFYSVGIGQISSEVPQNLSASRPQDRQFILSSKKLLLSDSGFYLCAWSTGTGNYTFGSGTRLTVV.

The V gene is TRBV5-1, the J gene TRBJ2-5; D unclear. The CDR3 totals 12 residues. Germline V gene sequence: CDR1 SGHRS, CDR2 YFSETQ. The V end was cut by 6 bases, the J end by 0 bases, with 6 bases between. The DNA for the CDR3 is TGCGCCAGCACCTGGGACCAAGAGACCCAGTACTTC. Encoded protein: CASTWDQETQYF.

This clone was detected once. The V gene is TRBV14, the J gene TRBJ1-1; D unresolved. Germline V lookup: CDR1 SGHDN, CDR2 FVKESK. The V end lost 0 bases, the J end lost 4 bases, and 6 bases lay between the germline ends. The CDR3 spans 13 residues. The CDR3 is CASSQDLGTEAFF. In nucleotides, the CDR3 is TGTGCCAGCAGCCAAGATTTAGGCACTGAAGCTTTCTTT.

This rearrangement joins TRBV5-6 to TRBJ2-7, with D unresolved. Germline CDR1 reads SGHDT; CDR2 reads YYEEEE. This CDR3 contains 15 residues. The ends were cut back, 3 bases at V and 3 bases at J, with 16 bases in the middle. The CDR3 region is CASSSYNDGDYEQYF. CDR3 nucleotide sequence: TGTGCCAGCAGCTCATACAATGATGGGGACTACGAGCAGTACTTC.

The V gene is TRBV13, the J gene TRBJ2-1; 9 nucleotides line up with TRBD1. CDR1 is PRHDT, CDR2 FYEKMQ, per germline (reference sequence). V gave up 8 bases and J gave up 9 bases; unmatched junction bases: 17. The CDR3 runs to 16 residues. CDR3 sequence reads: CASLPAKRDRVVEQFF. In DNA form, the CDR3 reads TGTGCCAGCCTACCAGCCAAAAGGGACAGGGTAGTTGAGCAGTTCTTC. Full variable domain (missing parts from reference TRBV13 and TRBJ2-1): AAGVIQSPRHLIKEKRETATLKCYPIPRHDTVYWYQQGPGQDPQFLISFYEKMQSDKGSIPDRFSAQQFSDYHSELNMSSLELGDSALYFCASLPAKRDRVVEQFFGPGTRLTVL.

This clone showed up just once. The chain uses TRBV5-1 and TRBJ2-7; 10 bases map to TRBD1. Germline CDR1 SGHRS, CDR2 YFSETQ. The CDR3 length is 17 residues. V gave up 0 bases and J gave up 3 bases; unmatched junction bases: 9. The CDR3 coding sequence is TGCGCCAGCAGCTTGGAGGGACAGGGGCCCTCCCTCTACGAGCAGTACTTC. It translates to CASSLEGQGPSLYEQYF.

The rearrangement joins TRBV1 to TRBJ2-1; the table's D gene call, TRBD2, was not cross checked with the DNA. TRBV1 corresponds to a pseudogene. This CDR3 contains 19 residues. In nucleotides, the CDR3 is TGCACCAGCAGCCAAGAGAGGACTAGCGGGAGATGGTCCTACAATGAGCAGTTCTTC. This translates into CTSSQERTSGRWSYNEQFF.

This rearrangement joins TRBV7-2 to TRBJ2-1, with 12 bases lining up with TRBD2. This CDR3 is 18 amino acids long. V lost 5 bases and J lost 3; bases outside the gene matches: 11. Germline-derived CDR1 and CDR2 are SGHTA and FQGNSA. In DNA, the CDR3 is TGTGCCAGCAGCCTCCAACCCGTACTAGCGGGGGGCTACAATGAGCAGTTCTTC. Translated: CASSLQPVLAGGYNEQFF. Full variable domain (outside the CDR3, taken from reference TRBV7-2 and TRBJ2-1): GAGVSQSPSNKVTEKGKDVELRCDPISGHTALYWYRQSLGQGLEFLIYFQGNSAPDKSGLPSDRFSAERTGGSVSTLTIQRTQQEDSAVYLCASSLQPVLAGGYNEQFFGPGTRLTVL.

V and J are TRBV18 and TRBJ2-1, with a tentative D call TRBD2 (6 bases). Trimming stripped 3 bases from V and 8 bases from J, with 14 bases between. The CDR3 is made up of 14 amino acids. The germline V gene has CDR1 KGHSH and CDR2 LQKENI. CDR3 sequence reads: CASSPLSASDEQFF. The DNA for the CDR3 is TGTGCCAGCTCACCCCTATCAGCTAGCGATGAGCAGTTCTTC.

This clone was detected only a few times. The rearrangement uses TRBV5-1 and TRBJ1-6; D possibly corresponds to TRBD1 (6 bases). CDR3 length equals 15 residues. Germline CDR1 reads SGHRS; CDR2 reads YFSETQ. V was clipped by 4 bases and J by 8 bases, with 16 bases between them. CDR3 bases: TGCGCCAGCAGCATAACAACAGGGTCCGATTCACCCCTCCACTTT. It codes for CASSITTGSDSPLHF.

The chain couples TRBV5-4 to TRBJ1-1; D remains unclear. The germline CDR1 and CDR2 sequences are SGHNT and YYREEE (reference sequence). Trimming removed 0 bases at V and 1 base at J, with 4 bases between. This CDR3 spans 13 amino acids. The CDR3 spells CASSLVRNTEAFF. The CDR3, as DNA: TGTGCCAGCAGCTTGGTCAGGAACACTGAAGCTTTCTTT.

This clone was seen only a few times. The rearrangement links TRBV2 to TRBJ1-5, with 8 bases lining up with TRBD1. The V and J ends lost 5 bases and 0 bases, in that order; junction bases with no gene match: 3. Germline CDR1 and CDR2: SNHLY and FYNNEI. The CDR3 contains 15 residues. CDR3 sequence (DNA): TGTGCCAGCAGTTCGGACAGGGCTAGCAATCAGCCCCAGCATTTT. As protein: CASSSDRASNQPQHF. The full variable domain, in which reference TRBV2 and TRBJ1-5 provide the parts outside the CDR3, is EPEVTQTPSHQVTQMGQEVILRCVPISNHLYFYWYRQILGQKVEFLVSFYNNEISEKSEIFDDQFSVERPDGSNFTLKIRSTKLEDSAMYFCASSSDRASNQPQHFGDGTRLSIL.